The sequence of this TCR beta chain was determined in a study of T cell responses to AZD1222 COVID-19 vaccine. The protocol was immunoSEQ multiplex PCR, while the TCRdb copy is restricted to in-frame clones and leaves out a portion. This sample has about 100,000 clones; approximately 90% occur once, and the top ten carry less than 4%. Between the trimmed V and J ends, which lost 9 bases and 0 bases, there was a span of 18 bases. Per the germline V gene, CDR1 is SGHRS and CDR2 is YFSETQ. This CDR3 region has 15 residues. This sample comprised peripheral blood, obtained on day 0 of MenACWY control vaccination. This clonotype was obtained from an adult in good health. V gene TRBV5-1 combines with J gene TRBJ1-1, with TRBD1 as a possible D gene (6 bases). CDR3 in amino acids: CATSPAQGLNTEAFF. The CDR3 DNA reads TGCGCCACCTCCCCGGCCCAGGGGCTGAACACTGAAGCTTTCTTT.